These 6 T cell receptor beta chains share one sample of origin, sequenced in a study of T cells in Graves' hyperthyroidism and ophthalmopathy. RNA transcripts gave rise to amplified TCR beta CDR3 regions. A first-round RT-PCR of the TCR CDR3 used the HTBI primer set. TCRdb analysed the multiplex PCR reads with MiXCR anew, one entry per CDR3 protein. The sample contains around 690,000 distinct CDR3 sequences, 15% to 20% of which appear only once. Sequenced input: blood. The source of these receptors is a man aged 50 to 60 with Graves' hyperthyroidism.

V is TRBV5-1 and J is TRBJ1-5; 7 nucleotides match TRBD1. This CDR3 has 15 residues. Germline V gene sequence: CDR1 SGHRS, CDR2 YFSETQ. V shed 1 base and J 4 bases; nucleotides not matched to a gene: 5. The CDR3 DNA reads TGCGCCAGCAGCTTGCAGGGGGGGGAAAATCAGCCCCAGCATTTT. Amino acid sequence: CASSLQGGENQPQHF.

This clonotype showed up many times. The chain carries TRBV30 and TRBJ2-1, with D perhaps TRBD2 (6 bases). Per the germline V gene, CDR1 is GTSNPN and CDR2 is SVGIG (reference sequence). V dropped 0 bases and J dropped 2 bases, with 14 bases sitting between them. The CDR3 spans 16 residues. CDR3 bases: TGTGCCTGGAGTGTTTGGGGTAGCGGCACCTACAATGAGCAGTTCTTC. Its protein is CAWSVWGSGTYNEQFF.

The sample holds many counts of this clonotype. The chain employs TRBV3-1 and TRBJ2-5; 7 nucleotides line up with TRBD2. This CDR3 spans 14 amino acids. Trimming removed 5 bases from V and 0 bases from J; junction bases left unmatched: 3. The germline CDR1 and CDR2 sequences are LGHDT and YNNKEL (reference sequence). For the CDR3, the DNA is TGTGCCAGCAGCTTTACTAGCGACCAAGAGACCCAGTACTTC. Protein product: CASSFTSDQETQYF.

Only a few counts were recorded for this clonotype. V gene TRBV20-1 combines with J gene TRBJ1-1, with D perhaps TRBD1 (6 bases). Trimming stripped 2 bases from V and 10 bases from J, with 17 bases between. Germline V CDR1 and CDR2: DFQATT, SNEGSKA (reference sequence). The CDR3 is made up of 13 amino acids. The CDR3 DNA is TGCAGTGCTAGATCGGGGGCTAGGATGGGAGCTTTCTTT. Amino acids: CSARSGARMGAFF.

In this sample, this clonotype turned up a few times. The chain joins TRBV5-1 to TRBJ2-1; 10 positions agree with TRBD1. CDR3 length: 16 residues. The trim removed 2 bases at V and 7 bases at J, leaving 9 bases unmatched. From germline, CDR1 is SGHRS and CDR2 YFSETQ. The CDR3 sequence is CASSFFGTGEGNEQFF. In nucleotides, the CDR3 is TGCGCCAGCAGCTTTTTCGGGACAGGGGAGGGGAATGAGCAGTTCTTC.

There are many counts of this clonotype. The rearrangement joins TRBV12-3 or TRBV12-4 to TRBJ2-2; TRBD1 matches at 9 bases. With 5 bases clipped from V and 7 bases from J, the junction kept 8 bases outside the gene matches. The CDR3 runs to 15 residues. The CDR3 sequence is CASSEIQGAGGELFF. In DNA form, the CDR3 reads TGTGCCAGCAGTGAGATACAGGGGGCGGGCGGGGAGCTGTTTTTT.